This T cell receptor beta chain was recorded in a study of CD8+ T cells in alopecia areata. Study summary: Treated patients received oral tofacitinib, 5 to 10 mg twice daily.

Germline lookup yields CDR1 SGDLS and CDR2 YYNGEE. The CDR3 length is 15 residues. Trimming removed 4 bases at V and 5 bases at J, with 17 bases between. Treatment reported: oral pan-JAK inhibitor, 5-10 mg twice daily. Peripheral blood and lesional scalp punch biopsies were taken from alopecia areata patients. With respect to this clone: Its specificity is not known.

Overall study results and limits: Many expanded lesional clones persisted in scalp and blood during tofacitinib treatment. Clonality in lesional scalp, especially alopecia totalis/universalis, exceeded that of normal scalp.

Reverse transcribed after extraction, RNA yielded cDNA as the sequencing template. The protocol was immunoSEQ multiplex PCR, while the TCRdb copy is restricted to in-frame clones and leaves out a portion. Here the sample spans fewer than 250,000 clones, 40% to 45% being singletons. This chain connects TRBV9 to TRBJ2-3; the D is unclear. The material sequenced was CD4+ T cells sorted from blood, taken around week 36, from a patient treated with tofacitinib. This TCR derives from a human donor with alopecia areata. The CDR3 bases are TGTGCCAGCAGCCCCGGTCCGAGCAGTGGAGATACGCAGTATTTT. Translated: CASSPGPSSGDTQYF.